Sequencing of this T cell receptor (beta chain) was carried out in a study of T cell changes during pregnancy in multiple sclerosis. Repertoires were generated with immunoSEQ multiplex PCR, while TCRdb's copy carries only in-frame clones and drops some. Among roughly 99,000 clones listed, 85% to 95% were seen once. Germline values: CDR1 WSHSY, CDR2 SAAADI. Losses at the gene ends were 5 bases for V and 1 base for J; bases not matched to a gene: 1. This CDR3 spans 13 amino acids. The TCR comes from a female donor in good health, enrolled as a control in a pregnancy study. The starting material was peripheral blood, obtained in the third trimester of pregnancy. V gene TRBV10-2 combines with J gene TRBJ2-7; 8 nucleotides line up with TRBD1. The CDR3 here is CASSRQGSYEQYF. The CDR3 bases are TGCGCCAGCAGTCGACAGGGGTCCTACGAGCAGTACTTC.